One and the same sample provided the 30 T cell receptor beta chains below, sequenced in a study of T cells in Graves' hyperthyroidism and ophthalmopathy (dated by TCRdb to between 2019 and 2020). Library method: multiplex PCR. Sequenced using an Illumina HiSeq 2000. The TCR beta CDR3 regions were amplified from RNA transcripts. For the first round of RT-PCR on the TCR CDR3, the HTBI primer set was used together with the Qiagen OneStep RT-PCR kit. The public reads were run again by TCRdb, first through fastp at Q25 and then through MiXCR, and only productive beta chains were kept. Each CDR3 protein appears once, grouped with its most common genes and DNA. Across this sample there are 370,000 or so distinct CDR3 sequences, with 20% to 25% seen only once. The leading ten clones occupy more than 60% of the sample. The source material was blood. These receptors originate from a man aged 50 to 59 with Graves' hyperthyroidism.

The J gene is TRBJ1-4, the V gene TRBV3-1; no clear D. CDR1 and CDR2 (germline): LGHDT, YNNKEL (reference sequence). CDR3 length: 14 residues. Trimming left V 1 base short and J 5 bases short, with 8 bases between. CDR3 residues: CASSQGVNNEKLFF. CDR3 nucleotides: TGTGCCAGCAGCCAAGGGGTTAACAATGAAAAACTGTTTTTT.

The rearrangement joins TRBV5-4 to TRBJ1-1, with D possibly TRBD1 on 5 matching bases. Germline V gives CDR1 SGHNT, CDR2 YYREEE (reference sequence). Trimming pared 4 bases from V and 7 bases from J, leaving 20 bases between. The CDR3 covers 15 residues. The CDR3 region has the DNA TGTGCCAGCAGCAGAAATATGGGGCCAATGGGTGAAGCTTTCTTT. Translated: CASSRNMGPMGEAFF.

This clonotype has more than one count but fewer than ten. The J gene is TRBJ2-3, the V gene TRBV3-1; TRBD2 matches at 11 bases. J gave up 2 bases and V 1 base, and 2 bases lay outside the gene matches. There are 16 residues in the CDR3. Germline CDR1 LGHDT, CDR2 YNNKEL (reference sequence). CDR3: CASSQAGLAVTDTQYF. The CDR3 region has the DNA TGTGCCAGCAGCCAAGCGGGACTAGCGGTCACAGATACGCAGTATTTT.

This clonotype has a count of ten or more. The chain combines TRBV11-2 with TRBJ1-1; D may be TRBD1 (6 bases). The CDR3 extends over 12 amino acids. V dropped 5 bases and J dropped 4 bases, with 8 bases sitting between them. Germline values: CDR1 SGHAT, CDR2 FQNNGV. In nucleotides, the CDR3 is TGTGCCAGCAGCGACAGGTCCACTGAAGCTTTCTTT. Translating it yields CASSDRSTEAFF.

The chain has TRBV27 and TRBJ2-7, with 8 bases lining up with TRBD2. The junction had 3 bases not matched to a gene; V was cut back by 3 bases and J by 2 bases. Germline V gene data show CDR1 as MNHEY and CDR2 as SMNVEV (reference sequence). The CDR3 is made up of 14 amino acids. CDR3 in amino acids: CASSFSGETYEQYF. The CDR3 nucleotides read TGTGCCAGCAGTTTTAGCGGGGAGACCTACGAGCAGTACTTC.

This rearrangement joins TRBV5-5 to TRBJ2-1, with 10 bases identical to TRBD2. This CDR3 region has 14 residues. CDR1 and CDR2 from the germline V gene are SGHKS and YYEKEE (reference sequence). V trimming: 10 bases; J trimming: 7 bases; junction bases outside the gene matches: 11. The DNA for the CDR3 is TGTGCCTCTCTTCCTAGCGGGAGTAAGAATGAGCAGTTCTTC. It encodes CASLPSGSKNEQFF.

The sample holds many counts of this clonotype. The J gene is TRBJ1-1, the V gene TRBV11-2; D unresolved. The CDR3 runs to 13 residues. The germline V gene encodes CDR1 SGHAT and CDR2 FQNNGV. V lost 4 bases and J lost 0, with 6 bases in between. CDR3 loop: CASSWEVNTEAFF. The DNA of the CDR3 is TGTGCCAGCAGCTGGGAGGTGAACACTGAAGCTTTCTTT.

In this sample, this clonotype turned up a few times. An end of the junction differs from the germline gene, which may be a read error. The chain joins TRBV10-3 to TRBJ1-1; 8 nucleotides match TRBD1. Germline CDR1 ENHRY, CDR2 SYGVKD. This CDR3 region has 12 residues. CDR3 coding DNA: TGTGCCACCTGGACAGGGAACTCTGAAGCTTTCTTT. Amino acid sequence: CATWTGNSEAFF.

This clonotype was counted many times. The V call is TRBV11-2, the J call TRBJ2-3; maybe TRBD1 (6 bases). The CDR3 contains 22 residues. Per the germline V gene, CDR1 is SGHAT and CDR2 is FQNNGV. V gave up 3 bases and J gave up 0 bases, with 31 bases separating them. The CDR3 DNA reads TGTGCCAGCAGCTTCAACGAATGGACAGACGCTCTAACAAACCCTAGCACAGATACGCAGTATTTT. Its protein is CASSFNEWTDALTNPSTDTQYF.

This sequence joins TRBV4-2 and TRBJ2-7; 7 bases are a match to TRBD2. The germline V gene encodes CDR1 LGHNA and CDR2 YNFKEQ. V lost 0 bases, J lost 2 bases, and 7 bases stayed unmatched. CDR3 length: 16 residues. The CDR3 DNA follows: TGTGCCAGCAGCCAAGAAACCCAAGCGGGACCCTACGAGCAGTACTTC. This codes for CASSQETQAGPYEQYF.

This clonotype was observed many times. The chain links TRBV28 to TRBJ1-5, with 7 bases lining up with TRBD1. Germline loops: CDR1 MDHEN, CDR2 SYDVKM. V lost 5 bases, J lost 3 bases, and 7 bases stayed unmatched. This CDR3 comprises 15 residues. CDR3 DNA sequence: TGTGCCAGCAGTGTACGGGACAGAGACAATCAGCCCCAGCATTTT. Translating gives CASSVRDRDNQPQHF.

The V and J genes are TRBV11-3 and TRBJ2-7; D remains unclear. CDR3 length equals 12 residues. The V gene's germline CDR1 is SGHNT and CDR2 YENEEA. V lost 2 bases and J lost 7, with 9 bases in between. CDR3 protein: CASSLSNSEQYF. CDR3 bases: TGTGCCAGCAGCTTAAGCAATTCAGAGCAGTACTTC.

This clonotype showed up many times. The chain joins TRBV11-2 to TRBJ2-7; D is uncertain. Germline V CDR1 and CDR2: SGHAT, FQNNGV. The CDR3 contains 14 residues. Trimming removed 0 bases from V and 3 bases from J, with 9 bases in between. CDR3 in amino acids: CASSLDRTYYEQYF. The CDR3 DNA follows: TGTGCCAGCAGCTTAGATCGCACATACTACGAGCAGTACTTC.

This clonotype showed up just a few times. The CDR3 region has the DNA TGCGCCAGCAGCTTGGCTTCGGATGCCGGGACAGGGACTTATGGCTACACCTTC. Its protein is CASSLASDAGTGTYGYTF. The chain employs TRBV5-1 and TRBJ1-2; 9 bases agree with TRBD1. Germline V gives CDR1 SGHRS, CDR2 YFSETQ. Losses at the gene ends were 0 bases for V and 5 bases for J; bases not matched to a gene: 14. This CDR3 contains 18 residues.

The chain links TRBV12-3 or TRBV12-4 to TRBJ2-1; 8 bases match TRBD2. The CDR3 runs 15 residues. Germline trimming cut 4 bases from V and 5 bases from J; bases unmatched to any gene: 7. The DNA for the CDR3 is TGTGCCAGCAGTTCGGTGGACGGGAGGGACAATGAGCAGTTCTTC. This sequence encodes CASSSVDGRDNEQFF.

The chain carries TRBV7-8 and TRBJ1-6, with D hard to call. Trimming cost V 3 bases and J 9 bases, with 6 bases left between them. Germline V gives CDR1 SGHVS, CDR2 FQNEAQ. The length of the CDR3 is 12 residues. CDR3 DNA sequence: TGTGCCAGCAGCTTGAATGGTTCACCCCTCCACTTT. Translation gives CASSLNGSPLHF. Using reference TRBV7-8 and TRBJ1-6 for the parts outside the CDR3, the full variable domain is GAGVSQSPRYKVAKRGQDVALRCDPISGHVSLFWYQQALGQGPEFLTYFQNEAQLDKSGLPSDRFFAERPEGSVSTLKIQRTQQEDSAVYLCASSLNGSPLHFGNGTRLTVT.

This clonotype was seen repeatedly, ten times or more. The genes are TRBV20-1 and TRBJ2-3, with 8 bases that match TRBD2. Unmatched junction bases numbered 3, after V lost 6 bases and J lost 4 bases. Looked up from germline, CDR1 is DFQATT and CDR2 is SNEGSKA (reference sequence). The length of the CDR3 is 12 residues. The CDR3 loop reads CSAGAGADTQYF. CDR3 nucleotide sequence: TGCAGTGCGGGAGCGGGAGCAGATACGCAGTATTTT.

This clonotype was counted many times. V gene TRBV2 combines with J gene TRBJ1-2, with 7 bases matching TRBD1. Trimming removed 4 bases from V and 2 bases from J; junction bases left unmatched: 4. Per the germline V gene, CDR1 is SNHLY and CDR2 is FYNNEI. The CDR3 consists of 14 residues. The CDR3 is CASSAGGTNYGYTF. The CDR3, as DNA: TGTGCCAGCAGTGCAGGGGGGACGAACTATGGCTACACCTTC.

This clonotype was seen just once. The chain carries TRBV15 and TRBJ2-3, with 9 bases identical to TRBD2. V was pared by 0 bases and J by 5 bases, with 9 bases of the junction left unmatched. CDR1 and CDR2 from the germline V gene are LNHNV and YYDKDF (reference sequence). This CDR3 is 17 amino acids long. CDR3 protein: CATSRERPGLAGDTQYF. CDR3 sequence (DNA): TGTGCCACCAGCAGAGAGCGACCGGGACTAGCAGGAGATACGCAGTATTTT.

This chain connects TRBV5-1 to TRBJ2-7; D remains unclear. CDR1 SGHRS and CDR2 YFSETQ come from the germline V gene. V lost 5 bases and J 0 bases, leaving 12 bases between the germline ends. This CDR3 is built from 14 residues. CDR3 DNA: TGCGCCAGCAGTGACGAATGGAGCTCCTACGAGCAGTACTTC. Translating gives CASSDEWSSYEQYF.

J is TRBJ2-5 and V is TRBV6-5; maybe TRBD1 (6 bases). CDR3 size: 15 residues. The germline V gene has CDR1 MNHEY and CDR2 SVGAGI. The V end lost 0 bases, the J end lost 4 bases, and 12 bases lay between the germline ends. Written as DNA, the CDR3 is TGTGCCAGCAGTTACTCGATGGGGGCGCGAGAGACCCAGTACTTC. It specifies CASSYSMGARETQYF.

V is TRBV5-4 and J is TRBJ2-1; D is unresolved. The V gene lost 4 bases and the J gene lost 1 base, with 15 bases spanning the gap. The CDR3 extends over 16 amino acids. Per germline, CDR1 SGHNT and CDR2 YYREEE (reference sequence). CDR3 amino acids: CASSRALVGSYNEQFF. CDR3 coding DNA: TGTGCCAGCAGCCGGGCACTGGTCGGTTCCTACAATGAGCAGTTCTTC.

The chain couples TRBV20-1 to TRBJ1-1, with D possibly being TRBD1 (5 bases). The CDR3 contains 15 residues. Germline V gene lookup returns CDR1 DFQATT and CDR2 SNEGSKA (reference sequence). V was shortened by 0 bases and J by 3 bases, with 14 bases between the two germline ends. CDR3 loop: CSARDPGLSYTEAFF. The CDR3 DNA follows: TGCAGTGCTAGAGATCCGGGACTGAGCTACACTGAAGCTTTCTTT.

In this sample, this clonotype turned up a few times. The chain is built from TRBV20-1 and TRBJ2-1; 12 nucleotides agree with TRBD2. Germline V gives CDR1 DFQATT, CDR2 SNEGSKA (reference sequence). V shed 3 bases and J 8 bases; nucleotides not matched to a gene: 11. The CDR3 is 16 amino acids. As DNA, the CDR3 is TGCAGTGCTAGCGAAACGACTAGCGGGAGTAGGGATGAGCAGTTCTTC. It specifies CSASETTSGSRDEQFF.

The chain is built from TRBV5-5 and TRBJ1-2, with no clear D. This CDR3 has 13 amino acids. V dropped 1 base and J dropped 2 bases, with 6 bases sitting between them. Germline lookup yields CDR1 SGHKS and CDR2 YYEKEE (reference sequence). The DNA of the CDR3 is TGTGCCAGCAGCTTGAACAGCAACTATGGCTACACCTTC. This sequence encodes CASSLNSNYGYTF.

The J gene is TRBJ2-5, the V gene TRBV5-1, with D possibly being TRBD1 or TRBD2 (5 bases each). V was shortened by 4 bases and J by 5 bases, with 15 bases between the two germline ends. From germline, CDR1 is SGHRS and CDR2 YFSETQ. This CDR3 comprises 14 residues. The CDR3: CASSPNGGSETQYF. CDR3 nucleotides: TGCGCCAGCAGCCCAAATGGGGGTTCGGAGACCCAGTACTTC.

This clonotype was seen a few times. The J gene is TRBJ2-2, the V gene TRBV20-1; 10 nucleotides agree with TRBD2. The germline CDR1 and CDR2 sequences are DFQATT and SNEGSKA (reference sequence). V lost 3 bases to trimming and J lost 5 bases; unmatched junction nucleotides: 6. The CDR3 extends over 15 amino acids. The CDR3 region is CSASSGLARTGELFF. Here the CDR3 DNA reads TGCAGTGCTAGTTCGGGACTAGCGAGGACCGGGGAGCTGTTTTTT.

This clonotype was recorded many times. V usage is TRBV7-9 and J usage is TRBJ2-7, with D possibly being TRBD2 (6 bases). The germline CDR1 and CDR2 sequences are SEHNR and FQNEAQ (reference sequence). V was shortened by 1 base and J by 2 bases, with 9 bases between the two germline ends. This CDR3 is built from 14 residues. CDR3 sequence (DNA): TGTGCCAGCAGCTTAGAGGGAGGACCCTACGAGCAGTACTTC. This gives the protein CASSLEGGPYEQYF. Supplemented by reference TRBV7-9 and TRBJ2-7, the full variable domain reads DTGVSQNPRHKITKRGQNVTFRCDPISEHNRLYWYRQTLGQGPEFLTYFQNEAQLEKSRLLSDRFSAERPKGSFSTLEIQRTEQGDSAMYLCASSLEGGPYEQYFGPGTRLTVT.

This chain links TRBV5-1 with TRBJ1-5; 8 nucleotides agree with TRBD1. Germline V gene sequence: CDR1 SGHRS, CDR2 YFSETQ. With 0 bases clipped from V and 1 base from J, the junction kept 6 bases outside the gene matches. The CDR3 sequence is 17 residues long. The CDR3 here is CASSLAPQGASNQPQHF. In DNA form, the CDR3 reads TGCGCCAGCAGCTTGGCCCCTCAGGGGGCAAGCAATCAGCCCCAGCATTTT. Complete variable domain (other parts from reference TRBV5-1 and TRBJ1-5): KAGVTQTPRYLIKTRGQQVTLSCSPISGHRSVSWYQQTPGQGLQFLFEYFSETQRNKGNFPGRFSGRQFSNSRSEMNVSTLELGDSALYLCASSLAPQGASNQPQHFGDGTRLSIL.

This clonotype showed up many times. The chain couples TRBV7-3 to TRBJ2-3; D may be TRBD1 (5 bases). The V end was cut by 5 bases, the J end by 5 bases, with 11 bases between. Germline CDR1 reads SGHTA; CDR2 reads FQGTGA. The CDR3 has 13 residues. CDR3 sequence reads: CASSLGRRDTQYF. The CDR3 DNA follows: TGTGCCAGCAGCCTGGGGCGCAGAGATACGCAGTATTTT.